This T cell receptor (beta chain) was recovered during a study of blood T cell repertoires in COVID-19. Across the study: COVID-19 samples collected from the United States, Italy and Spain covered acute and convalescent phases.

The germline V gene encodes CDR1 MNHEY and CDR2 SVGAGI. Deletions cut 0 bases from V and 5 bases from J, with 7 bases between. The CDR3 extends over 14 amino acids. Cohort 3 donors were reported recovered after two negative PCRs, clearance, or symptom resolution. Sequenced by immunoSEQ multiplex PCR; TCRdb stores in-frame clones only, minus some. There are a few hundred thousand clones in the sample; under 85% occur only once, and over 4.5% lies in the top ten. The sequenced sample was PBMCs or T cells enriched from blood (not recorded which). The origin of this receptor is a woman in her forties or fifties who had recovered from COVID-19. The chain joins TRBV6-5 to TRBJ1-4; no clear D. The CDR3 nucleotides read TGTGCCAGCAGTTACTCGTACAGAAATGAAAAACTGTTTTTT. Translating it yields CASSYSYRNEKLFF.